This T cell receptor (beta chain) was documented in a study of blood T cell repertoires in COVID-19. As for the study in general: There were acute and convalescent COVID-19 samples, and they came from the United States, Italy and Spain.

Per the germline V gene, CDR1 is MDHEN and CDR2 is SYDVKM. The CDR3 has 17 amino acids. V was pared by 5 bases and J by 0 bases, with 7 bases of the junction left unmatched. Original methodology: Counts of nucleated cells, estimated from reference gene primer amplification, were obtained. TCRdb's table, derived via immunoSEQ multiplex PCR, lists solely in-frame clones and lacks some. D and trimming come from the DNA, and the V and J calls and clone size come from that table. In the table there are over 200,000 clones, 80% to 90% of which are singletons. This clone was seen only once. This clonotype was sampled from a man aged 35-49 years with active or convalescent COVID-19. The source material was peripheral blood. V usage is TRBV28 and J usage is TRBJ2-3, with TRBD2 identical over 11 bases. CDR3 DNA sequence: TGTGCCAGCAGTGCGGGACTAGCGGTTACTAGCACAGATACGCAGTATTTT. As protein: CASSAGLAVTSTDTQYF.